Sequencing of this TCR beta chain was carried out in a study of blood T cell repertoires in COVID-19 (dated by TCRdb to about 2020). Regarding the complete study: Collaborator samples came from the United States, Italy and Spain and covered acute and convalescent phases of COVID-19. HLA class I and class II types, where available, came from metadata supplied by the sample provider rather than from assay-based typing. Nearly every sample came with metadata listing a de-identified subject ID, COVID-19 status, age in years and sex. The samples were drawn from the first 160 participants of the ongoing ImmuneRACE study and from 1,200 or so subjects provided by 6 global collaborators. The repertoires were released in a freely available public database meant as a resource for research on the immune response to SARS-CoV-2. Subjects who had been exposed to COVID-19, were actively infected with it, or had recovered from it provided the deeply sampled blood TCRbeta repertoires that made up the dataset. The material from the prospective study consisted of cDNA or gDNA derived from T cells, B-cell-depleted T cells, or PBMCs.

TCRbeta CDR3 regions were amplified from genomic DNA using the immunoSEQ Assay, a bias-controlled multiplex PCR. Turning to the authors' computational methods: The number of nucleated cells in each sample was estimated by amplification of reference gene primers within the assay. To quantify the absolute abundance of each unique TCRbeta CDR3 rearrangement, sequence reads were collapsed and filtered. Productive Simpson clonality was computed per sample as the square root of Simpson's diversity index over productive rearrangements. TCRdb obtained this table from immuneACCESS and retained in-frame rearrangements with V and J assigned. These tables miss some clones; where compared with another copy, unresolved V genes account for less than half of the shortfall, and the remainder is unexplained. V and J calls and clone size follow that table, whereas D and trimming were derived from the DNA. The sample contains 250,000 to 400,000 clones, 85% to 90% of them found a single time. In total, the top ten clones hold roughly 2.8% of the sample.

In regard to this clone: Its antigen is unknown. There are no base qualities to consult, and no much larger clone falls within one base.

The CDR3 runs 16 residues from the cysteine to the phenylalanine. Just CDR3 DNA is preserved here, 48 bases in frame from base 1. V is cut by 0 bases and J by 8 bases, and the space between the germline ends is 17 bases. CDR1 and CDR2 are read off the germline V gene (reference sequence) as SGHNT and YYREEE. One collaborating source in Seattle enrolled patients during active infection and followed them longitudinally through the course of disease. Each collaborating institution followed its own protocols to collect whole blood in K2EDTA tubes. Collaborator samples were shipped for TCRbeta analysis as frozen whole blood, isolated PBMCs, or DNA extracted from either sample type. The full study reports these points: Clinical and demographic metadata were provided uncurated, with the amount varying by source and participant.

What was sequenced was peripheral blood. This receptor was obtained from a woman in her 30s with COVID-19, enrolled during active disease. Recombination joined TRBV5-4 with TRBJ1-4, with TRBD1 as a weak D call on 5 bases. CDR3 sequence: CASSLAPGRVEEKLFF. The DNA is as follows: TGTGCCAGCAGCTTGGCCCCTGGCAGGGTAGAAGAAAAACTGTTTTTT. Joined to the reference TRBV5-4 and TRBJ1-4 proteins, this CDR3 gives the full variable domain: ETGVTQSPTHLIKTRGQQVTLRCSSQSGHNTVSWYQQALGQGPQFIFQYYREEENGRGNFPPRFSGLQFPNYSSELNVNALELDDSALYLCASSLAPGRVEEKLFFGSGTQLSVL.